These 21 T cell receptor beta chains share one sample of origin, sequenced in a study of beta chain features in type 1 diabetes. Expressed TCRB transcripts were sequenced after all isolated RNA was converted to cDNA. Clones were read by immunoSEQ multiplex PCR, and TCRdb kept only the in-frame ones, dropping some. The sample shows 810,000 or so clones, roughly 17% of them seen only once. Sequencing used naive CD4+ T cells from blood. These receptors were taken from a young woman in good health.

A word on this clone: The same CDR3 also results from other DNA sequences found in this sample. The chain employs TRBV28 and TRBJ2-3, with 8 bases lining up with TRBD1. The CDR3 spans 14 residues. Per the germline V gene, CDR1 is MDHEN and CDR2 is SYDVKM. V lost 6 bases and J lost 0; bases outside the gene matches: 2. Here the CDR3 reads CASRRQGSTDTQYF. DNA for the CDR3: TGTGCCAGCAGGCGACAGGGGAGCACAGATACGCAGTATTTT.

This clone has just a few counts. The CDR3: CASGTGGQNQPQHF. The CDR3 nucleotides are TGCGCCAGCGGGACGGGGGGGCAAAATCAGCCCCAGCATTTT. The chain is built from TRBV4-3 and TRBJ1-5, with D possibly matching TRBD1 (6 bases). This CDR3 region has 14 residues. The germline V gene encodes CDR1 LGHNA and CDR2 YSLEER. V was shortened by 8 bases and J by 4 bases, with 15 bases between the two germline ends.

V usage is TRBV9 and J usage is TRBJ2-1; TRBD2 matches at 11 bases. CDR1 and CDR2 (germline): SGDLS, YYNGEE. Trimming removed 3 bases from V and 3 bases from J; junction bases left unmatched: 5. The CDR3 totals 16 residues. The CDR3 spells CASSASGLAVYNEQFF. CDR3 sequence (DNA): TGTGCCAGCAGCGCATCGGGACTAGCGGTCTACAATGAGCAGTTCTTC.

In its sample, this clone was seen a few times. The V call is TRBV5-4, the J call TRBJ1-4, with 9 bases matching TRBD1. With V trimmed by 4 bases and J by 8 bases, 9 bases remained unmatched. The CDR3 has 15 residues. Germline V gene sequence: CDR1 SGHNT, CDR2 YYREEE (reference sequence). The CDR3 reads CASSPGQGFSEKLFF. CDR3 nucleotides: TGTGCCAGCAGCCCCGGACAGGGGTTTTCCGAAAAACTGTTTTTT.

This clone occurred a few times. The rearrangement uses TRBV25-1 and TRBJ2-7; a possible D gene is TRBD1 (6 bases). V shed 5 bases and J shed 2 bases, with 10 bases lying between them. Germline CDR1 MGHDK, CDR2 SYGVNS. There are 13 residues in the CDR3. The DNA of the CDR3 is TGTGCCAGCAGTTGGGACACCCCCTACGAGCAGTACTTC. Amino acid sequence: CASSWDTPYEQYF.

There are a few counts of this clone. The chain recombines TRBV28 with TRBJ1-2; D possibly corresponds to TRBD1 (5 bases). There are 14 residues in the CDR3. The V gene lost 0 bases and the J gene lost 5 bases, with 10 bases spanning the gap. From germline, CDR1 is MDHEN and CDR2 SYDVKM. Written as DNA, the CDR3 is TGTGCCAGCAGTTTATGGGGGACGCATTATGGCTACACCTTC. It is translated as CASSLWGTHYGYTF.

CDR3 region: CASSLRGPLYEQYF. The CDR3 DNA is TGTGCCAGCAGTTTGAGAGGTCCTCTCTACGAGCAGTACTTC. The J gene is TRBJ2-7, the V gene TRBV28; D ambiguous. V lost 3 bases, J lost 3 bases, and 12 bases lay in between. The CDR3 is 14 amino acids. Germline V gene data show CDR1 as MDHEN and CDR2 as SYDVKM.

This clone occurred a few times. J is TRBJ2-3 and V is TRBV7-2; 7 bases agree with TRBD2. The CDR3 has 14 residues. V dropped 8 bases and J dropped 4; count of bases not matched to a gene: 9. Germline assignment: CDR1 SGHTA and CDR2 FQGNSA. This CDR3 reads CASGAGMPPDTQYF. CDR3 DNA: TGTGCCAGCGGAGCGGGAATGCCCCCAGATACGCAGTATTTT.

Concerning this clone: Other DNA sequences within the sample encode an identical CDR3. The rearrangement joins TRBV19 to TRBJ1-1; D is unresolved. Germline assignment: CDR1 LNHDA and CDR2 SQIVND (reference sequence). V lost 6 bases and J 1 base, leaving 3 bases between the germline ends. The CDR3 is made up of 11 amino acids. For the CDR3, the DNA is TGTGCCAGTAGGAAGAACACTGAAGCTTTCTTT. Its protein product is CASRKNTEAFF.

In this sample, this clone turned up a few times. This chain links TRBV7-9 with TRBJ2-7, with D possibly TRBD1 on 7 matching bases. This CDR3 is 14 amino acids long. CDR1 and CDR2 (germline): SEHNR, FQNEAQ (reference sequence). V dropped 4 bases and J dropped 0 bases, with 10 bases sitting between them. CDR3 residues: CASSSRGDSYEQYF. Written as DNA, the CDR3 is TGTGCCAGCAGCTCCAGGGGGGACTCCTACGAGCAGTACTTC.

The chain has TRBV7-2 and TRBJ2-4; TRBD2 aligns across 7 bases. Trimming cost V 4 bases and J 8 bases; bases outside gene matches: 8. CDR1 and CDR2 (germline): SGHTA, FQGNSA. The length of the CDR3 is 14 residues. The CDR3 DNA reads as TGTGCCAGCAGCTGGCGGTATGCGGGGGACATTCAGTACTTC. Protein: CASSWRYAGDIQYF.

This rearrangement joins TRBV7-2 to TRBJ2-7, with 8 bases fitting TRBD1. V was pared by 7 bases and J by 4 bases, with 9 bases of the junction left unmatched. The CDR3 has 14 amino acids. Germline CDR1 and CDR2: SGHTA and FQGNSA. The CDR3 sequence is CASTPQGASYEQYF. DNA for the CDR3: TGTGCCAGCACCCCTCAGGGGGCGAGTTACGAGCAGTACTTC.

This clone occurred a few times. The rearrangement links TRBV9 to TRBJ2-3; 8 bases are a match to TRBD1. This CDR3 region has 16 residues. The germline V gene has CDR1 SGDLS and CDR2 YYNGEE. V was pared by 1 base and J by 0 bases, with 4 bases of the junction left unmatched. This CDR3 is CASSVQGARSTDTQYF. The CDR3 bases are TGTGCCAGCAGCGTACAGGGGGCGCGTAGCACAGATACGCAGTATTTT.

The chain joins TRBV4-3 to TRBJ2-1; D gene unclear. V shed 0 bases and J shed 4 bases, with 13 bases lying between them. The CDR3 has 16 residues. CDR1 and CDR2 (germline): LGHNA, YSLEER. CDR3 DNA: TGCGCCAGCAGCCAAGATGTGGTTTCAGCGTACAATGAGCAGTTCTTC. Translation: CASSQDVVSAYNEQFF.

The chain employs TRBV4-1 and TRBJ1-1, with unresolved D. Germline V CDR1 and CDR2: MGHRA, YSYEKL. V lost 3 bases and J 3 bases, leaving 20 bases between the germline ends. The CDR3 sequence is 17 residues long. CDR3 loop: CASSHGRAESRDTEAFF. As DNA, the CDR3 is TGCGCCAGCAGCCACGGGCGAGCCGAATCCCGGGACACTGAAGCTTTCTTT.

This clone came up a few times. The chain is built from TRBV6-5 and TRBJ2-2; D is ambiguous. The germline CDR1 and CDR2 sequences are MNHEY and SVGAGI. Trimming cost V 2 bases and J 2 bases, with 9 bases left between them. CDR3 length equals 15 residues. The CDR3 sequence is CASSYTFRNTGELFF. The CDR3 nucleotides are TGTGCCAGCAGTTACACTTTCCGAAACACCGGGGAGCTGTTTTTT.

This clone came up a few times. The chain is built from TRBV5-6 and TRBJ1-5; D gene ambiguous. V was trimmed by 0 bases and J by 4 bases, leaving 8 bases between them. The CDR3 extends over 14 amino acids. From germline, CDR1 is SGHDT and CDR2 YYEEEE. For the CDR3, the DNA is TGTGCCAGCAGCTTGGTCTGGGAAAATCAGCCCCAGCATTTT. It specifies CASSLVWENQPQHF. The complete variable domain, with remaining parts taken from reference TRBV5-6 and TRBJ1-5, reads DAGVTQSPTHLIKTRGQQVTLRCSPKSGHDTVSWYQQALGQGPQFIFQYYEEEERQRGNFPDRFSGHQFPNYSSELNVNALLLGDSALYLCASSLVWENQPQHFGDGTRLSIL.

The J gene is TRBJ1-5, the V gene TRBV28; D perhaps matches TRBD1 (5 bases). The CDR3 loop spans 12 amino acids. Germline V CDR1 and CDR2: MDHEN, SYDVKM. V shed 10 bases and J shed 2 bases, with 9 bases lying between them. For the CDR3, the DNA is TGTGCCACCGGGGGGGGCAATCAGCCCCAGCATTTT. This encodes CATGGGNQPQHF.

Of note for this clone: Other DNA sequences within the sample encode an identical CDR3. The chain employs TRBV29-1 and TRBJ1-2, with a weak D call TRBD1 (6 bases). The germline CDR1 and CDR2 sequences are SQVTM and ANQGSEA. The CDR3 is 11 residues long. V was clipped by 4 bases and J by 3 bases, with 6 bases between them. The CDR3 protein is CSVGQDYGYTF. In DNA, the CDR3 is TGCAGCGTTGGACAGGACTATGGCTACACCTTC.

V and J are TRBV5-4 and TRBJ2-1; maybe TRBD2 (5 bases). Germline V CDR1 and CDR2: SGHNT, YYREEE (reference sequence). CDR3 size: 15 residues. The V and J ends lost 4 bases and 2 bases respectively, with 13 bases between them. The CDR3 spells CASSVEAPAYNEQFF. Written as DNA, the CDR3 is TGTGCCAGCAGCGTGGAGGCTCCAGCCTACAATGAGCAGTTCTTC. Combining the CDR3 with reference TRBV5-4 and TRBJ2-1 gives the whole variable domain ETGVTQSPTHLIKTRGQQVTLRCSSQSGHNTVSWYQQALGQGPQFIFQYYREEENGRGNFPPRFSGLQFPNYSSELNVNALELDDSALYLCASSVEAPAYNEQFFGPGTRLTVL.

The J gene is TRBJ2-5, the V gene TRBV7-2; perhaps D is TRBD1 or TRBD2 (5 bases each). V lost 3 bases and J 4 bases, leaving 12 bases between the germline ends. Germline CDR1 reads SGHTA; CDR2 reads FQGNSA. The CDR3 loop spans 14 amino acids. This CDR3 reads CASSFTGPSETQYF. The CDR3 coding sequence is TGTGCCAGCAGCTTCACGGGGCCCTCAGAGACCCAGTACTTC. The full variable domain, with the rest looked up from reference TRBV7-2 and TRBJ2-5, is GAGVSQSPSNKVTEKGKDVELRCDPISGHTALYWYRQSLGQGLEFLIYFQGNSAPDKSGLPSDRFSAERTGGSVSTLTIQRTQQEDSAVYLCASSFTGPSETQYFGPGTRLLVL.